The 31 T cell receptor beta chains below all came from one sample that was sequenced in a study of T cells in Graves' hyperthyroidism and ophthalmopathy. The investigators amplified TCR beta CDR3 regions from RNA transcripts. TCR CDR3 underwent first-round RT-PCR with the HTBI primer set. TCRdb passed the multiplex PCR reads through MiXCR, listing each CDR3 protein once. The profile shows around 290,000 distinct CDR3 sequences, roughly an eighth of them singletons. Source material: blood. These receptors were collected from a woman aged 40 to 55 with Graves' hyperthyroidism.

This clonotype was recorded many times. This sequence joins TRBV3-1 and TRBJ2-7, with 11 bases that match TRBD1. The CDR3 sequence is 16 residues long. Germline V gene sequence: CDR1 LGHDT, CDR2 YNNKEL (reference sequence). Trimming took 1 base from V and 5 from J; bases not matched to a gene: 7. The CDR3 sequence: CASSQGRTGGEHEQYF. The CDR3 DNA follows: TGTGCCAGCAGCCAAGGCCGGACAGGGGGCGAGCACGAGCAGTACTTC.

The chain couples TRBV18 to TRBJ2-7; 9 nucleotides agree with TRBD1. The CDR3 sequence is 16 residues long. The germline V gene has CDR1 KGHSH and CDR2 LQKENI. With 5 bases clipped from V and 5 bases from J, the junction kept 13 bases outside the gene matches. CDR3 sequence reads: CASSYEPGTGFNEQYF. In nucleotides, the CDR3 is TGTGCCAGCTCATACGAACCCGGGACAGGGTTCAACGAGCAGTACTTC.

This clonotype was counted ten times or more. The gene calls are TRBV20-1 and TRBJ2-1; TRBD2 matches at 7 bases. The V and J ends lost 3 bases and 3 bases, in that order; junction bases with no gene match: 5. The germline CDR1 and CDR2 sequences are DFQATT and SNEGSKA (reference sequence). The CDR3 consists of 14 residues. Here the CDR3 DNA reads TGCAGTGCTAGGGCGGGAGACCTCTACAATGAGCAGTTCTTC. This codes for CSARAGDLYNEQFF.

This clonotype was recorded many times. The CDR3 region is CASSLTGPGAFF. CDR3 nucleotide sequence: TGTGCCAGCAGTTTGACAGGGCCAGGAGCTTTCTTT. The chain employs TRBV12-3 or TRBV12-4 and TRBJ1-1; 7 nucleotides line up with TRBD1. Trimming cost V 3 bases and J 10 bases; bases outside gene matches: 5. CDR3 size: 12 residues.

To note about this clonotype: A much larger clone lies one base from this, so it may be a read error. The chain couples TRBV3-1 to TRBJ1-4; no clear D. The CDR3 is 14 amino acids. Germline V gene lookup returns CDR1 LGHDT and CDR2 YNNKEL (reference sequence). The CDR3 region has the DNA TGTGCCATCAGCCCCCTGACTGTGGATGAAAAACTGTTTTTT. This translates into CAISPLTVDEKLFF.

About this clonotype: The junction does not match germline at one end; this may be a read error. The genes are TRBV28 and TRBJ1-5; 7 nucleotides align to TRBD1. CDR1 is MDHEN, CDR2 SYDVKM, per germline. The CDR3 is made up of 14 amino acids. The CDR3 coding sequence is TGTGCCATCAGTTCCCGGGACAGTAATCAGGCCCAGCATTTT. Translation: CAISSRDSNQAQHF.

The sample holds many counts of this clonotype. J is TRBJ2-1 and V is TRBV5-6; D might be TRBD1 or TRBD2, each matching 5 bases. CDR3 length equals 13 residues. Per the germline V gene, CDR1 is SGHDT and CDR2 is YYEEEE. Trimming cost V 4 bases and J 5 bases, with 10 bases left between them. The CDR3 DNA is TGTGCCAGCAGCCCGGGACGGGACAATGAGCAGTTCTTC. Its translation: CASSPGRDNEQFF.

There are many counts of this clonotype. V usage is TRBV6-5 and J usage is TRBJ1-3; D possibly corresponds to TRBD1 (5 bases). The CDR3 runs to 17 residues. Looked up from germline, CDR1 is MNHEY and CDR2 is SVGAGI. Deletions cut 5 bases from V and 0 bases from J, with 17 bases between. CDR3 bases: TGTGCCAGCAGTATCTCGAGGGACCGACGCTCTGGAAACACCATATATTTT. Translation: CASSISRDRRSGNTIYF.

This clonotype was seen a handful of times. The V gene is TRBV28, the J gene TRBJ1-3; D unclear. CDR3 size: 15 residues. Germline V lookup: CDR1 MDHEN, CDR2 SYDVKM. With 2 bases removed from V and 0 bases from J, the gap between germline ends came to 8 bases. CDR3 in DNA: TGTGCCAGCAGTTTAGGCAGGAGCTCTGGAAACACCATATATTTT. It encodes CASSLGRSSGNTIYF.

This clonotype was picked up many times. The rearrangement links TRBV7-9 to TRBJ2-3; the D is unclear. Germline assignment: CDR1 SEHNR and CDR2 FQNEAQ (reference sequence). The CDR3 length is 14 residues. Trimming cost V 2 bases and J 2 bases, with 8 bases left between them. Here the CDR3 DNA reads TGTGCCAGCAGCTTACCAAGACACACAGATACGCAGTATTTT. Translating it yields CASSLPRHTDTQYF.

The table lists this clonotype with many counts. J is TRBJ2-5 and V is TRBV7-2; perhaps TRBD1 as D (5 bases). This CDR3 is 13 amino acids long. Deletions cut 5 bases from V and 2 bases from J, with 9 bases between. Germline V gives CDR1 SGHTA, CDR2 FQGNSA. The CDR3 DNA reads TGTGCCAGCAGCGCAGGGATTCAAGAGACCCAGTACTTC. Amino acid sequence: CASSAGIQETQYF.

This clonotype was observed many times. The chain uses TRBV29-1 and TRBJ2-3; 8 bases align to TRBD2. Trimming cost V 8 bases and J 5 bases; bases outside gene matches: 12. CDR1 is SQVTM, CDR2 ANQGSEA, per germline. The CDR3 totals 14 residues. The CDR3 loop is CSSWDPGLGDTQYF. The DNA of the CDR3 is TGCAGCTCGTGGGACCCGGGACTAGGAGATACGCAGTATTTT.

This clonotype came up many times. The chain has TRBV3-1 and TRBJ2-5; D not certain. Germline V gene data show CDR1 as LGHDT and CDR2 as YNNKEL (reference sequence). CDR3 length: 16 amino acids. V was cut by 0 bases and J by 3 bases, with 14 bases left in between. Here the CDR3 reads CASSQDLAAGEETQYF. As DNA, the CDR3 is TGTGCCAGCAGCCAAGATCTCGCAGCTGGGGAAGAGACCCAGTACTTC.

This clonotype was seen repeatedly, ten times or more. This sequence joins TRBV28 and TRBJ1-5; tentatively, D is TRBD1 (6 bases). This CDR3 contains 13 residues. Trimming took off 6 bases at V and 7 bases at J, with 13 bases between the two ends. CDR1 and CDR2 (germline): MDHEN, SYDVKM. CDR3: CASSEPGHQPQHF. The CDR3 DNA reads TGTGCCAGCAGCGAGCCGGGACACCAGCCCCAGCATTTT.

This clonotype occurred many times. An end of the junction does not agree with germline; a read error may underlie this. This chain links TRBV20-1 with TRBJ1-6; tentative D call: TRBD1 (6 bases). CDR1 DFQATT and CDR2 SNEGSKA come from the germline V gene (reference sequence). CDR3 length equals 15 residues. The CDR3 spells CSARGGGEVNSPLHF. DNA of the CDR3: TGCAGTGCCAGAGGAGGGGGGGAGGTTAATTCACCCCTCCACTTT.

This clonotype was counted many times. The chain joins TRBV2 to TRBJ2-2; D possibly corresponds to TRBD2 (5 bases). With 5 bases removed from V and 6 bases from J, the gap between germline ends came to 16 bases. This CDR3 has 15 residues. The germline gives CDR1 SNHLY, CDR2 FYNNEI. The CDR3: CASSPLTGGSGELFF. The CDR3 DNA sequence: TGTGCCAGCAGTCCGTTGACCGGCGGGTCCGGGGAGCTGTTTTTT.

This clonotype has ten or more counts. The chain links TRBV3-1 to TRBJ2-7, with 8 bases fitting TRBD2. The CDR3 totals 12 residues. From germline, CDR1 is LGHDT and CDR2 YNNKEL (reference sequence). The junction had 3 bases not matched to a gene; V was cut back by 5 bases and J by 6 bases. The CDR3 DNA reads TGTGCCAGCAGCTGGGCGGGAGGCGAGCAGTACTTC. It codes for CASSWAGGEQYF.

This clonotype has ten or more counts. V gene TRBV2 combines with J gene TRBJ1-6, with a tentative D call TRBD1 (5 bases). Germline V lookup: CDR1 SNHLY, CDR2 FYNNEI. V was pared by 6 bases and J by 3 bases, with 9 bases between. The CDR3 is 14 residues long. This chain's CDR3 is CASRIQVYNSPLHF. CDR3 bases: TGTGCCAGCAGGATACAGGTCTATAATTCACCCCTCCACTTT.

This clonotype was observed at least ten times. The rearrangement uses TRBV6-2 or TRBV6-3 and TRBJ2-2, with 9 bases matching TRBD2. The CDR3 loop spans 15 amino acids. Germline lookup yields CDR1 MNHEY and CDR2 SVGEGT. V shed 8 bases and J 7 bases; nucleotides not matched to a gene: 11. The CDR3 sequence: CASDELAGVGGELFF. The DNA of the CDR3 is TGTGCCAGCGACGAGTTAGCGGGAGTCGGCGGGGAGCTGTTTTTT.

This chain connects TRBV9 to TRBJ2-1; D remains ambiguous. Germline V gene sequence: CDR1 SGDLS, CDR2 YYNGEE. This CDR3 spans 12 amino acids. Trimming took off 0 bases at V and 6 bases at J, with 4 bases between the two ends. Here the CDR3 reads CASSVDLNEQFF. As DNA, the CDR3 is TGTGCCAGCAGCGTAGACCTCAATGAGCAGTTCTTC.

J is TRBJ2-3 and V is TRBV5-1; 7 bases fit TRBD1. The germline V gene encodes CDR1 SGHRS and CDR2 YFSETQ. The CDR3 extends over 16 amino acids. The V and J ends lost 2 bases and 4 bases, in that order; junction bases with no gene match: 10. The CDR3 loop is CASSLLTGQGADTQYF. The DNA for the CDR3 is TGCGCCAGCAGCTTACTGACCGGTCAGGGGGCAGATACGCAGTATTTT.

This clonotype was found many times. J is TRBJ2-7 and V is TRBV27; 11 bases line up with TRBD2. The germline V gene encodes CDR1 MNHEY and CDR2 SMNVEV (reference sequence). There are 14 residues in the CDR3. The V gene end was trimmed by 5 bases and the J gene end by 4 bases; junction bases not matched to a gene: 4. Here the CDR3 DNA reads TGTGCCAGCAGTCCCGTAGCGGGAGGGTACGAGCAGTACTTC. It is translated as CASSPVAGGYEQYF.

This clonotype was seen repeatedly, ten times or more. The V gene is TRBV7-2, the J gene TRBJ2-1; D is undetermined. The CDR3 sequence is 14 residues long. The germline V gene encodes CDR1 SGHTA and CDR2 FQGNSA. Trimming removed 3 bases from V and 1 base from J, with 7 bases in between. CDR3 sequence reads: CASSLQASYNEQFF. The CDR3 region has the DNA TGTGCCAGCAGCTTGCAGGCTTCCTACAATGAGCAGTTCTTC.

The chain links TRBV20-1 to TRBJ2-2; TRBD1 matches at 12 bases. CDR1 and CDR2 (germline): DFQATT, SNEGSKA (reference sequence). The CDR3 consists of 15 residues. V was clipped by 6 bases and J by 5 bases; unmatched bases: 7. The CDR3 region is CSAGTGGDRTGELFF. The CDR3, as DNA: TGCAGTGCGGGGACAGGGGGCGACCGGACCGGGGAGCTGTTTTTT.

CDR3 coding DNA: TGTGCCTGGAGTCCCGGGTCCGGGGCCAACGTCCTGACTTTC. Protein product: CAWSPGSGANVLTF. The gene calls are TRBV30 and TRBJ2-6; no clear D gene. This CDR3 is 14 amino acids long. The V and J ends lost 2 bases and 4 bases respectively, with 9 bases between them. Germline lookup yields CDR1 GTSNPN and CDR2 SVGIG (reference sequence). Full variable domain (remainder filled in from reference TRBV30 and TRBJ2-6): SQTIHQWPATLVQPVGSPLSLECTVEGTSNPNLYWYRQAAGRGLQLLFYSVGIGQISSEVPQNLSASRPQDRQFILSSKKLLLSDSGFYLCAWSPGSGANVLTFGAGSRLTVL.

This clonotype was detected many times. This rearrangement joins TRBV20-1 to TRBJ2-3, with unresolved D. The V gene's germline CDR1 is DFQATT and CDR2 SNEGSKA (reference sequence). V was pared by 0 bases and J by 2 bases, with 6 bases between. This CDR3 has 13 amino acids. The CDR3 coding sequence is TGCAGTGCTAGAGACCCCAACACAGATACGCAGTATTTT. This sequence encodes CSARDPNTDTQYF.

This clonotype was counted ten times or more. The chain employs TRBV15 and TRBJ2-3, with D perhaps matching TRBD2 (6 bases). CDR1 LNHNV and CDR2 YYDKDF come from the germline V gene (reference sequence). The length of the CDR3 is 14 residues. V was pared by 6 bases and J by 1 base, with 11 bases between. CDR3: CATRNPSGTDTQYF. CDR3 in DNA: TGTGCCACCAGAAATCCTAGCGGCACAGATACGCAGTATTTT. Combining the CDR3 with reference TRBV15 and TRBJ2-3 gives the whole variable domain DAMVIQNPRYQVTQFGKPVTLSCSQTLNHNVMYWYQQKSSQAPKLLFHYYDKDFNNEADTPDNFQSRRPNTSFCFLDIRSPGLGDTAMYLCATRNPSGTDTQYFGPGTRLTVL.

This clonotype was observed at least ten times. The chain joins TRBV2 to TRBJ2-7; 13 nucleotides align to TRBD2. This CDR3 comprises 13 residues. The germline CDR1 and CDR2 sequences are SNHLY and FYNNEI. J gave up 4 bases and V 8 bases, and 2 bases lay outside the gene matches. CDR3 in DNA: TGTGCCAGCGGGACTAGCGGGACTTACGAGCAGTACTTC. The encoded protein is CASGTSGTYEQYF.

This clonotype was seen many times. V gene TRBV2 combines with J gene TRBJ1-2; D not resolved. Germline CDR1 and CDR2: SNHLY and FYNNEI. Trimming pared 6 bases from V and 4 bases from J, leaving 15 bases between. The CDR3 is 14 residues long. The CDR3 coding sequence is TGTGCCAGCAGCCCAGAGACAAGGGCCTATGGCTACACCTTC. It translates to CASSPETRAYGYTF.

This clonotype was seen many times. One end of the junction varies from germline; a read error may be responsible. The chain carries TRBV7-8 and TRBJ2-3; TRBD2 aligns across 10 bases. CDR1 SGHVS and CDR2 FQNEAQ come from the germline V gene. There are 16 residues in the CDR3. CDR3 residues: CASSLAGAAHTDTQYF. Here the CDR3 DNA reads TGTGCCAGCAGCCTAGCGGGAGCGGCCCACACAGATACGCAGTATTTT.

This clonotype was counted at least ten times. This sequence joins TRBV3-1 and TRBJ1-6, with 7 nucleotides matching TRBD1. Losses at the gene ends were 4 bases for V and 9 bases for J; bases not matched to a gene: 3. The CDR3 is 13 amino acids. Per the germline V gene, CDR1 is LGHDT and CDR2 is YNNKEL (reference sequence). The CDR3 nucleotides are TGTGCCAGCAGCCCACCAGGGGGTTCACCCCTCCACTTT. Amino acids: CASSPPGGSPLHF.